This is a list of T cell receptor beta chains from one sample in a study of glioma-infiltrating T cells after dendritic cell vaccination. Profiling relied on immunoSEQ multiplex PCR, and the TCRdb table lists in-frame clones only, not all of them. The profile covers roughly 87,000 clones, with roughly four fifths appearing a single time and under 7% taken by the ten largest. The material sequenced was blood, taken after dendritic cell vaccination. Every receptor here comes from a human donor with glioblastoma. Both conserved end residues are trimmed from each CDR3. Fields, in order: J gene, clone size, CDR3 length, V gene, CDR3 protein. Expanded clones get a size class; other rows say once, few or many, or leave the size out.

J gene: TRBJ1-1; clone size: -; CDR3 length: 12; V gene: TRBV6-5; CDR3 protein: ASSYGRVGTEAF
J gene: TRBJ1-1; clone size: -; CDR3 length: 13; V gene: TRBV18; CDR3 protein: ASSPVQGGTTEAF
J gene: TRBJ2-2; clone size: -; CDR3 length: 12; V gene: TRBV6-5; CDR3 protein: ASSWGQGTGELF
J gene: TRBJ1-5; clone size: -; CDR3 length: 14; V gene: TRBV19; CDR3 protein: ASHQGARRSNQPQH
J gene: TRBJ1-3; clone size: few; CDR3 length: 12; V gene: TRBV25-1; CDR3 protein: ASSAGQGHSTIY
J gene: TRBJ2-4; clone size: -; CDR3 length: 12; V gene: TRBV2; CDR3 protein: ASSVQRAKNIQY
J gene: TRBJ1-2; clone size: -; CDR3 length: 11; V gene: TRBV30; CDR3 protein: AGRDRRRDGYT
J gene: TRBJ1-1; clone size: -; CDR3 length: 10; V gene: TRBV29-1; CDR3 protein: SVDRQGGEAF
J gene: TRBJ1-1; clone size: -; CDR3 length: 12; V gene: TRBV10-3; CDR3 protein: AISESVGHPEAF
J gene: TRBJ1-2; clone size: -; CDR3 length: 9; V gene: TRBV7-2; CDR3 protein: ASSLPGDYT
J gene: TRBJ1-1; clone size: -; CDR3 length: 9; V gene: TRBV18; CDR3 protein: ATSTGSEAF
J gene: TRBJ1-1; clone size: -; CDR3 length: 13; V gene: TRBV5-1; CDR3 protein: ASFGGGEKNTEAF
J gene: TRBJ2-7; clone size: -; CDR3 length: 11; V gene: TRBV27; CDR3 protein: ASKRDSSYEQY
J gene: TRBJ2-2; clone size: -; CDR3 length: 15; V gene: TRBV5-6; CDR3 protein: ASSWDRPLEVSRELF